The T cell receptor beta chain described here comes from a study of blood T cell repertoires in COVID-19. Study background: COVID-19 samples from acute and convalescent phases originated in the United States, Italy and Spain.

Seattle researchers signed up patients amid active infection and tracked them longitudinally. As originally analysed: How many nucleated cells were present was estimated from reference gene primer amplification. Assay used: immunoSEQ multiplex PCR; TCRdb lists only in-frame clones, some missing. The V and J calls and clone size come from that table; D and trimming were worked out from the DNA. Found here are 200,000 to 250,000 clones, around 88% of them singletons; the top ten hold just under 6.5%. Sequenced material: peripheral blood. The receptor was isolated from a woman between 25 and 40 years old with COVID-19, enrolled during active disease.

The CDR3 is CASSNDWDSELFF. CDR3 bases: TGCGCCAGCAGTAATGACTGGGACTCGGAGCTGTTTTTT. The chain carries TRBV4-3 and TRBJ2-2; D possibly corresponds to TRBD2 (6 bases). The CDR3 is 13 amino acids. Germline CDR1 and CDR2: LGHNA and YSLEER. Trimming removed 6 bases at V and 10 bases at J, with 15 bases between.